Reported below is one T cell receptor (beta chain). What it recognizes is unknown. The CDR3 is 14 amino acids. Germline V gene data show CDR1 as SEHNR and CDR2 as FQNEAQ (reference sequence). V gave up 6 bases and J gave up 4 bases; unmatched junction bases: 6. The PCR was carried out with 60 Vbeta primers and 13 Jbeta primers. Sequenced by immunoSEQ multiplex PCR; TCRdb stores in-frame clones only, minus some. The sample shows 80,000 to 100,000 clones, 81% of them seen only once. The data derive from a study of cytomegalovirus exposure and HLA in healthy donors. The donors were healthy bone marrow donors. Points from the study as a whole: The authors judged a highly shared variant cluster likely a sequencing artifact. In vitro data verified a few CMV-associated chains as specific for CMV antigens.

The sample was PBMCs. The chain links TRBV7-9 to TRBJ2-7; TRBD1 agrees at 10 bases. This TCR derives from a man aged 40-55 years in good health and CMV-seronegative. The CDR3 coding sequence is TGTGCCAGCAGATTGGGGACAGGGGATTACGAGCAGTACTTC. Translation gives CASRLGTGDYEQYF.